This entry features one TCR beta chain sequence. Which antigen it targets is not known. No much larger clone is present one base from it, and per-base qualities are unavailable. This sample was taken from a study of OX40 agonist ivuxolimab in advanced cancers. Looking at the study overall: Ivuxolimab was a fully human IgG2 agonistic monoclonal antibody targeting the costimulatory receptor OX40 (CD134). Prior anti-PD-1, anti-PD-L1 or anti-CTLA-4 therapy was permitted, and checkpoint inhibitors had been received by roughly 40% of dose-escalation patients. A male proportion of around 83% and a mean age of approximately 60 years, ranging from about 23 to 79, were recorded for the dose-escalation cohort. Peripheral TCRbeta sequencing was intended to test whether TCR sequence diversity was altered and clonal T-cell expansion was caused by ivuxolimab. The paper reports the monotherapy dose-escalation portion (N = 52 patients) of the phase I ivuxolimab trial. Partial responses were achieved by three dose-escalation patients, of whom one had hepatocellular carcinoma and two had cutaneous melanoma. Intravenous ivuxolimab was administered to patients every 2 weeks at six dose levels: 0.01, 0.1, 0.3, 1.5, 3 and 10 mg/kg. Of the 52 patients in dose escalation, some 20 had hepatocellular carcinoma, about 15 had melanoma, 9 had renal cell carcinoma and 9 had head and neck cancer. Study-level results and caveats: In the 0.1-3.0 mg/kg groups, partial responders had among the lowest normalized peripheral clonal expansion, particularly in CD8+ T cells. At doses of 0.1 to 3.0 mg/kg, clonal expansion of both CD4+ and CD8+ T cells in blood was seen between baseline and week 6. After ivuxolimab, CD8+ T cells had more expanded clones than CD4+ T cells on average. Which antigens the clonally expanded peripheral T cells were specific for was not determined. Low levels of normalized T-cell clonal expansion were also seen in some patients who did not respond.

CDR1 and CDR2 (MNHEY, SMNVEV) derive from the germline V gene (reference sequence). The junction carries 10 bases between V and J, which are trimmed by 0 bases and 1 base respectively. The CDR3 goes from the cysteine to the phenylalanine over 15 residues. CDR3 DNA is the only sequence kept; it has 45 bases, read in frame from the first base. Genomic DNA was isolated from the sorted cells so that the TCRbeta CDR3 region could be sequenced. The immunoSEQ Assay was used to sequence the TCRbeta CDR3 regions. TCRdb stores this immuneACCESS table with in-frame sequences only. Part of the clones is absent; in the studies checked, under half of the shortfall reflects unresolved V genes, and no reason is known for the rest. This sample has around 60,000 clones in its table, and approximately 79% of those were observed once. The ten largest clonotypes hold roughly 11% of the sample. The trial excluded patients who had a history of autoimmune disease or were on systemic immunosuppression. Peripheral blood for TCR sequencing was collected from all dose cohorts at baseline, on cycle 4 day 1, and on cycle 7 day 1. Samples came from an open-label, multicenter, first-in-human phase I dose-escalation trial of ivuxolimab. Adults with locally advanced or metastatic head and neck squamous cell, hepatocellular, melanoma or renal cell carcinoma were enrolled in the trial. Before TCR sequencing, CD4+ T cells and CD8+ T cells from peripheral blood were sorted into separate populations.

Recombination joined TRBV27 with TRBJ2-7; the D gene is tentatively TRBD1 or TRBD2, each matching 5 bases. Specimen: CD4+ or CD8+ T cells sorted from blood, collected in a trial of the OX40 agonist ivuxolimab. The clonotype comes from an adult with an advanced solid tumor such as melanoma, head and neck, liver or kidney cancer. The DNA is as follows: TGTGCCAGCAGTTTATCGGGACCAGGTTCCTACGAGCAGTACTTC. This yields the protein CASSLSGPGSYEQYF.